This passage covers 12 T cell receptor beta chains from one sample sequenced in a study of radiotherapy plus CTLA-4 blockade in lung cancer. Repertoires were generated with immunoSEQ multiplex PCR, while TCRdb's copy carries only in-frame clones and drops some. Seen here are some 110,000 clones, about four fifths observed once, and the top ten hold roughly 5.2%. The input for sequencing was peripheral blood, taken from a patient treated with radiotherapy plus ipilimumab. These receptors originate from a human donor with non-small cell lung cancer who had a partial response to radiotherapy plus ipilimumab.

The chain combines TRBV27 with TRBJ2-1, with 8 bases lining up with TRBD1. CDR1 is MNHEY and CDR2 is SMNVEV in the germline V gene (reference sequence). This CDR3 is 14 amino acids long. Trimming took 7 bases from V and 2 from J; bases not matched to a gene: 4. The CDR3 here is CASIPDRAYNEQFF. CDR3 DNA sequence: TGTGCCAGCATCCCGGACAGGGCCTACAATGAGCAGTTCTTC.

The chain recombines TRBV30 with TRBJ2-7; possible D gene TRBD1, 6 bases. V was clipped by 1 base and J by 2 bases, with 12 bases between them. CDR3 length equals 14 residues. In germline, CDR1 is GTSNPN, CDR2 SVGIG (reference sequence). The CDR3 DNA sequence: TGTGCCTGGAGTGGGGAACAGGGAACCTACGAGCAGTACTTC. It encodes CAWSGEQGTYEQYF.

DNA of the CDR3: TGTGCCAGCCACAGGGTTTTATCCAATGAGCAGTTCTTC. This sequence encodes CASHRVLSNEQFF. This chain joins TRBV6-5 and TRBJ2-1, with D possibly TRBD1 on 6 matching bases. Trimming left V 8 bases short and J 6 bases short, with 14 bases between. Germline CDR1 reads MNHEY; CDR2 reads SVGAGI. CDR3 length: 13 amino acids.

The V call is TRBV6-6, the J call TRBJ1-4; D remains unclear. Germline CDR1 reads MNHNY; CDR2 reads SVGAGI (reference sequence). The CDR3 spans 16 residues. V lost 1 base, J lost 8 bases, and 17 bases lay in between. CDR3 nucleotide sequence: TGTGCCAGCAGTTACTTCCCGCCAGAGAGGTCAGAAAAACTGTTTTTT. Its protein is CASSYFPPERSEKLFF.

The CDR3 loop is CASSPGTGPINEKLFF. The CDR3 nucleotides are TGTGCCAGCAGCCCTGGGACAGGACCAATTAATGAAAAACTGTTTTTT. This rearrangement joins TRBV7-2 to TRBJ1-4, with 8 bases that match TRBD1. The CDR3 is 16 residues long. Germline CDR1 reads SGHTA; CDR2 reads FQGNSA. The J segment lost 4 bases and the V segment lost 5 bases, leaving 9 bases of the junction unmatched.

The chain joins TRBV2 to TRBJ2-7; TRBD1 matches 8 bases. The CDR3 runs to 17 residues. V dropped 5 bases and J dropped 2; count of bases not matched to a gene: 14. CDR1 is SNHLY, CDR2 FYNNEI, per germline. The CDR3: CASSLDRERSSAYEQYF. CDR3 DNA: TGTGCCAGCAGTTTGGACAGGGAACGCAGTTCCGCCTACGAGCAGTACTTC.

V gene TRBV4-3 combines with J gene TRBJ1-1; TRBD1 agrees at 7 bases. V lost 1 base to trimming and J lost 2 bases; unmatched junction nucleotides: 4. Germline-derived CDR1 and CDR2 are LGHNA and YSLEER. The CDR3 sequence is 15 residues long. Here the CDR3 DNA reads TGCGCCAGCAGCCAAGTAACAGGGGTAAACACTGAAGCTTTCTTT. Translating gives CASSQVTGVNTEAFF.

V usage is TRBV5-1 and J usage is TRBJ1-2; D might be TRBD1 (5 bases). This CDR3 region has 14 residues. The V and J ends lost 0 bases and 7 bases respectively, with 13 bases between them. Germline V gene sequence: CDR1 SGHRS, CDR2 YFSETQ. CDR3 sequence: CASSLDLVGAGYTF. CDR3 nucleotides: TGCGCCAGCAGCTTGGACCTGGTTGGGGCTGGCTACACCTTC.

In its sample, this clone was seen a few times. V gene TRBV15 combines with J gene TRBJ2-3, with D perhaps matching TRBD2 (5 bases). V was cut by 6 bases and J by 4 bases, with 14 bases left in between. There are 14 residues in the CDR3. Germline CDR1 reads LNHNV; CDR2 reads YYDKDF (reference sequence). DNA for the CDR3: TGTGCCACCAGTATCGGGGTTGAGCCAGATACGCAGTATTTT. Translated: CATSIGVEPDTQYF.

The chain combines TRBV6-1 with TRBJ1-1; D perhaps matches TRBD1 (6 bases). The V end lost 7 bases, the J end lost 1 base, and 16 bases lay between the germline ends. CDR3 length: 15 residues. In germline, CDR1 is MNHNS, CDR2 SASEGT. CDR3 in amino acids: CASTRSDRRNTEAFF. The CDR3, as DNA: TGTGCCAGCACCCGCTCGGACAGAAGGAACACTGAAGCTTTCTTT.

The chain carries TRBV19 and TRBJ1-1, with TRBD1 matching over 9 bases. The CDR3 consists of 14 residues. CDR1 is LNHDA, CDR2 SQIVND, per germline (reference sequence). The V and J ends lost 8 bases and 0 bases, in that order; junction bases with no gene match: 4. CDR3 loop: CASHGQGMNTEAFF. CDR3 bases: TGTGCCAGTCACGGACAGGGGATGAACACTGAAGCTTTCTTT.

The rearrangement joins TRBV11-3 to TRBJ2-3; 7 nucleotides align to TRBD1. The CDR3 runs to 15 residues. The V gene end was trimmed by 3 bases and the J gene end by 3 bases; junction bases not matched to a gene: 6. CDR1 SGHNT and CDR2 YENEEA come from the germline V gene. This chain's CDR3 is CASSLTGLRTDTQYF. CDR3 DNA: TGTGCCAGCAGCTTGACAGGGTTGAGAACAGATACGCAGTATTTT.